This TCR beta chain was recovered during a study of OX40 agonist ivuxolimab in advanced cancers. Whole-study context: Participants averaged about 60 years of age (range roughly 23 to 80) and were roughly 80% male.

Generated by immunoSEQ multiplex PCR, the TCRdb table keeps only in-frame clones and is missing some. Of 50,000 to 70,000 clones listed, roughly 90% are singletons. The cohort excluded patients with autoimmune disease history or systemic immunosuppression. This CDR3 has 14 amino acids. Germline lookup yields CDR1 SGHRS and CDR2 YFSETQ. Trimming at V came to 4 bases and at J to 5 bases, leaving 5 bases not matched to a gene. The sequence was collected from an adult with an advanced solid tumor such as melanoma, head and neck, liver or kidney cancer. The sequencing here drew on CD4+ or CD8+ T cells sorted from blood, taken in a trial of the OX40 agonist ivuxolimab. The chain combines TRBV5-1 with TRBJ2-5; 10 nucleotides align to TRBD2. CDR3 sequence reads: CASSELAGRETQYF. CDR3 nucleotide sequence: TGCGCCAGCAGCGAACTAGCGGGAAGGGAGACCCAGTACTTC.